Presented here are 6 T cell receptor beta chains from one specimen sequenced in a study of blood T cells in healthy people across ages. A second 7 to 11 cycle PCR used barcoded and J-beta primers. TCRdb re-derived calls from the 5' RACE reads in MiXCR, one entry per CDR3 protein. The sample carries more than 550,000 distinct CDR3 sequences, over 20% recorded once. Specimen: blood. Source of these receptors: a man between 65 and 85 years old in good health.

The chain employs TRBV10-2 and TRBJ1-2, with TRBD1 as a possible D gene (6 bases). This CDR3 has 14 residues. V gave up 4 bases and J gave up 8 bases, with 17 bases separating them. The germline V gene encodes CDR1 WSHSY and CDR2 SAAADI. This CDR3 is CASSAQPTGTGYTF. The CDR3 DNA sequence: TGCGCCAGCAGTGCCCAACCGACAGGAACCGGCTACACCTTC.

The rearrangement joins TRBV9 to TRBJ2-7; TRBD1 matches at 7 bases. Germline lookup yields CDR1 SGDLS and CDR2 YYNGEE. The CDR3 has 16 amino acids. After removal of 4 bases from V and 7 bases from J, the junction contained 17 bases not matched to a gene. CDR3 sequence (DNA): TGTGCCAGCAGCATCCGAGGGACAGCCGGCTTAAGGGAGCAGTACTTC. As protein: CASSIRGTAGLREQYF.

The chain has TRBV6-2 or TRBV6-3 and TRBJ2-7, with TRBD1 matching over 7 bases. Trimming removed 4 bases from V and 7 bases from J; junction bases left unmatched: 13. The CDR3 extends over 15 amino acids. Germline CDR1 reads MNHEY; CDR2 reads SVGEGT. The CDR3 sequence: CASSCSPDRAEEQYF. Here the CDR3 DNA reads TGTGCCAGCAGTTGCTCCCCCGACAGGGCAGAGGAGCAGTACTTC.

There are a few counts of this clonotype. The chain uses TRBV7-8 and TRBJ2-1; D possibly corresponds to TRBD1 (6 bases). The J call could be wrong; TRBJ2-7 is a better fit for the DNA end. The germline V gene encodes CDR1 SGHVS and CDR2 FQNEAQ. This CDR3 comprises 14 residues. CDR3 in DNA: TGTGCCAGCAGCTTAGCTGGGGGCCCCTACGAGCAGTACGTC. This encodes CASSLAGGPYEQYV.

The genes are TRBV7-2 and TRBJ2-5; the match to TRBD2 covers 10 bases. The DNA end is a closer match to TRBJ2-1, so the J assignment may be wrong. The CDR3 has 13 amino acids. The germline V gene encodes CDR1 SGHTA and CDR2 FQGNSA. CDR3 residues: CASSLSGRAEQFF. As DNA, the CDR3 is TGTGCCAGCAGCTTAAGCGGGAGGGCTGAGCAGTTCTTC.

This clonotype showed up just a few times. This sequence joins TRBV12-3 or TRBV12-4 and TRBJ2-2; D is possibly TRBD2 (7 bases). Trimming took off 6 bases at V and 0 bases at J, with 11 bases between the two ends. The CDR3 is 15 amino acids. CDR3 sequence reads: CASSRGGPNTGELFF. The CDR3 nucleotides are TGTGCCAGCAGCCGCGGGGGCCCGAACACCGGGGAGCTGTTTTTT.